This TCR beta chain was found in a study of beta chain features in type 1 diabetes. The wider study: Cell yields, gender and age were similar in healthy donors and patients. Findings and limits, study-wide: The analysis here could not establish whether HLA type shapes TCRB rearrangement. In all four CD4+ subsets, TCRB CDR3 length was significantly, moderately reduced in type 1 diabetes. In patients and controls equally, PCR might favor templates that are shorter. Individuals with type 1 diabetes displayed fewer insertions and more deletions at VDJ junctions.

cDNA synthesis used the whole RNA isolate, giving expressed TCRB sequences. Only in-frame clones appear in the TCRdb table, and some are missing; sequencing was by immunoSEQ multiplex PCR. The sample has 200,000 to 250,000 clones, roughly 17% seen once. Germline V gene sequence: CDR1 SQVTM, CDR2 ANQGSEA. After removal of 2 bases from V and 2 bases from J, the junction contained 6 bases not matched to a gene. This CDR3 has 15 amino acids. Turning to this clone: Its antigen is as yet unknown.

The receptor comes from a man younger than 40 with type 1 diabetes. The chain carries TRBV29-1 and TRBJ2-7; the match to TRBD1 covers 10 bases. Sequencing was performed on naive CD4+ T cells from blood. The CDR3 loop is CSVERQGARAYEQYF. DNA of the CDR3: TGCAGCGTTGAAAGACAGGGGGCGCGGGCCTACGAGCAGTACTTC.